The source of this T cell receptor beta chain is a study of blood T cell repertoires in COVID-19. This CDR3 is 12 amino acids long. The V gene lost 7 bases and the J gene lost 13 bases, with 19 bases spanning the gap. CDR1 is SGHTA, CDR2 FQGNSA, per germline. As processed by the authors: The assay estimated nucleated cells by amplifying reference gene primers. Clones were read by immunoSEQ multiplex PCR, and TCRdb kept only the in-frame ones, dropping some. V and J calls and clone size follow that table, whereas D and trimming were derived from the DNA. The table has approximately 330,000 clones, approximately 88% seen once.

The chain joins TRBV7-2 to TRBJ1-2; D is possibly TRBD1 (5 bases). The TCR comes from a young man with COVID-19, enrolled during active disease. Sequencing was carried out using peripheral blood. CDR3 DNA: TGTGCCAGCACCATAATTGGGGCCCTCGCCACCTTC. Its protein is CASTIIGALATF.